This note documents a single T cell receptor (beta chain) sequence. Its target is not known. The CDR3 is 15 amino acids. V gave up 5 bases and J gave up 7 bases; unmatched junction bases: 8. This entry comes from a study of T cells in Graves' hyperthyroidism and ophthalmopathy. Whole-study findings and limits: Most thyroid clonotypes with frequency above 0.001 were detected in blood.

It was RNA transcripts that yielded the amplified TCR beta CDR3 regions. First-round RT-PCR with HTBI primers amplified the TCR CDR3 region. TCRdb re-called the multiplex PCR reads through MiXCR, storing one row per CDR3 protein. In the table there are about 260,000 distinct CDR3 sequences, about 25% of which are singletons. Newly diagnosed hyperthyroidism, duration under 2 months, in patients aged 18 to 65. PBMCs were derived from roughly 10 ml fresh peripheral blood. This receptor was taken from a man aged 40-49 years with Graves' hyperthyroidism that later progressed to Graves' ophthalmopathy. The sequenced sample was blood. The rearrangement links TRBV12-3 or TRBV12-4 to TRBJ1-3; 10 nucleotides agree with TRBD1. CDR3 sequence reads: CASSVGQGIRNTIYF. In nucleotides, the CDR3 is TGTGCCAGCAGTGTGGGACAGGGGATTCGGAACACCATATATTTT.